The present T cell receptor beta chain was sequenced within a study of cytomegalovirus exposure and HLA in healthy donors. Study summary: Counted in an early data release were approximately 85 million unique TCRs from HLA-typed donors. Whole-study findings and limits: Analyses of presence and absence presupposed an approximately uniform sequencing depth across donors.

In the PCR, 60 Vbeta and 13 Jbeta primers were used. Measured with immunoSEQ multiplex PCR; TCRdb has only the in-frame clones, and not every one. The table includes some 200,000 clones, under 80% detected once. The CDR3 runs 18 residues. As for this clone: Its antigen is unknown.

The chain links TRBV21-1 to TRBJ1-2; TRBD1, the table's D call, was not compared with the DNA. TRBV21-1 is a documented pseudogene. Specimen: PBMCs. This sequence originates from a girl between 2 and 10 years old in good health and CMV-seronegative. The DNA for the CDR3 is TGTGCCAGCAGCAAAGAGTACCGGGACAGCACTTACTACTATGGCTACACCTTC. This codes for CASSKEYRDSTYYYGYTF.